The rows below give T cell receptor beta chains drawn from one sample of a study of cytomegalovirus exposure and HLA in healthy donors. Data came from immunoSEQ multiplex PCR; TCRdb stores just in-frame clones and leaves some out. In the table there are roughly 110,000 clones, about 70% of which are singletons. Sequencing used PBMCs. The receptors originated from a woman aged 50 to 60 in good health and CMV-seropositive. CDR3s include the opening cysteine and the closing phenylalanine or tryptophan. The order of the fields is clone size, J gene, D gene, CDR3 length, V gene, CDR3 protein, CDR3 DNA. A D gene is named only where the DNA matches it firmly. Expanded clones get a size class; other rows say once, few or many, or leave the size out.

size: once
J: TRBJ2-7
D: TRBD1
length: 13
V: TRBV25-1
CDR3: CASSEGDSYEQYF
DNA: TGTGCCAGCAGTGAGGGGGACAGCTACGAGCAGTACTTC

size: NA
J: TRBJ1-1
D: TRBD1
length: 16
V: TRBV28
CDR3: CASSPSDRPSATEAFF
DNA: TGTGCCAGCAGTCCCTCGGACAGGCCCTCCGCCACTGAAGCTTTCTTT

size: NA
J: TRBJ2-5
D: NA
length: 12
V: TRBV29-1
CDR3: CSVGESLYGQYF
DNA: TGCAGCGTTGGGGAGAGTTTATACGGGCAGTACTTC

size: NA
J: TRBJ2-2
D: NA
length: 15
V: TRBV30
CDR3: CAWGVGGPNTGELFF
DNA: TGTGCCTGGGGGGTCGGGGGTCCGAACACCGGGGAGCTGTTTTTT

size: NA
J: TRBJ1-5
D: NA
length: 13
V: TRBV21-1
CDR3: CASRGQRDQPQQF
DNA: TGTGCCAGCAGGGGACAGCGAGATCAGCCCCAGCAGTTT

size: NA
J: TRBJ1-2
D: NA
length: 13
V: TRBV15
CDR3: CATSGYRVRGYTF
DNA: TGTGCCACCAGCGGATACAGGGTGCGTGGCTACACCTTC

size: NA
J: TRBJ1-2
D: TRBD1
length: 15
V: TRBV10-2
CDR3: CASSISGGYTSGYTF
DNA: TGCGCCAGCAGTATATCAGGGGGCTATACTTCGGGCTACACCTTC

size: NA
J: TRBJ1-1
D: NA
length: 14
V: TRBV7-2
CDR3: CASSLSQGNTEAFF
DNA: TGTGCCAGCAGCTTATCACAGGGGAACACTGAAGCTTTCTTT

size: few
J: TRBJ1-4
D: NA
length: 13
V: TRBV5-1
CDR3: CASSPYDQAELFF
DNA: TGCGCCAGCAGCCCTTATGACCAGGCAGAACTGTTTTTT

size: NA
J: TRBJ1-5
D: NA
length: 15
V: TRBV19
CDR3: CASSNSPRGNQPQHF
DNA: TGTGCCAGTAGTAACTCCCCCCGAGGCAATCAGCCCCAGCATTTT

size: NA
J: TRBJ2-4
D: NA
length: 14
V: TRBV7-2
CDR3: CASSPSGHENIQYF
DNA: TGTGCCAGCAGCCCTTCGGGACATGAAAACATTCAGTACTTC

size: few
J: TRBJ2-1
D: TRBD1
length: 13
V: TRBV30
CDR3: CAWTGTGWNEQFF
DNA: TGTGCCTGGACCGGGACAGGGTGGAATGAGCAGTTCTTC

size: few
J: TRBJ1-2
D: NA
length: 13
V: TRBV6-1
CDR3: CASSGAGNYGYTF
DNA: TGTGCCAGCAGCGGGGCGGGGAACTATGGCTACACCTTC

size: few
J: TRBJ1-5
D: NA
length: 13
V: TRBV6-1
CDR3: CASTRTRGQPQHF
DNA: TGTGCCAGCACAAGAACCCGGGGACAGCCCCAGCATTTT

size: NA
J: TRBJ2-2
D: TRBD2
length: 15
V: TRBV5-6
CDR3: CASSLVGGGHGELFF
DNA: TGTGCCAGCAGCTTGGTCGGGGGGGGCCACGGGGAGCTGTTTTTT

size: NA
J: TRBJ1-1
D: NA
length: 12
V: TRBV7-9
CDR3: CSSSLAAGEAFF
DNA: TGTTCCAGCAGCTTAGCGGCAGGTGAAGCTTTCTTT

size: NA
J: TRBJ1-1
D: NA
length: 10
V: TRBV6-5
CDR3: CASSEAEAFF
DNA: TGTGCCAGCAGTGAGGCTGAAGCTTTCTTT

size: NA
J: TRBJ1-5
D: NA
length: 14
V: TRBV18
CDR3: CASSPQRNNQPQHF
DNA: TGTGCCAGCTCACCACAGCGTAACAATCAGCCCCAGCATTTT

size: NA
J: TRBJ1-2
D: TRBD1
length: 14
V: TRBV7-3
CDR3: CASSRRGRIYGYTF
DNA: TGTGCCAGCAGCCGCAGGGGGCGCATCTATGGCTACACCTTC

size: NA
J: TRBJ1-1
D: TRBD1
length: 17
V: TRBV18
CDR3: CASSPTGQGATNTEAFF
DNA: TGTGCCAGCTCACCTACGGGACAGGGGGCTACGAACACTGAAGCTTTCTTT

size: NA
J: TRBJ1-2
D: NA
length: 13
V: TRBV7-3
CDR3: CASSFGQGGGYTF
DNA: TGTGCCAGCAGCTTTGGGCAGGGCGGTGGCTACACCTTC

size: NA
J: TRBJ1-5
D: TRBD1
length: 16
V: TRBV15
CDR3: CATSMDRGRLQQPQHF
DNA: TGTGCCACCAGCATGGACAGGGGGCGGCTCCAACAGCCCCAGCATTTT

size: NA
J: TRBJ1-5
D: NA
length: 14
V: TRBV27
CDR3: CASSLRGLNQPQHF
DNA: TGTGCCAGCAGTCTCCGGGGTCTAAATCAGCCCCAGCATTTT

size: NA
J: TRBJ2-3
D: TRBD2
length: 19
V: TRBV27
CDR3: CASSLWASGVSVNTDTQYF
DNA: TGTGCCAGCAGTTTATGGGCTAGCGGGGTTTCGGTTAACACAGATACGCAGTATTTT

size: NA
J: TRBJ1-2
D: NA
length: 12
V: TRBV10-2
CDR3: CASRGGNYGYTF
DNA: TGCGCCAGCAGAGGCGGTAACTATGGCTACACCTTC

size: few
J: TRBJ1-5
D: NA
length: 14
V: TRBV23-1
CDR3: CASSPDWGGMPQHF
DNA: TGCGCCAGCAGCCCGGACTGGGGGGGGATGCCCCAGCATTTT

size: NA
J: TRBJ1-3
D: NA
length: 13
V: TRBV7-9
CDR3: CASSPGPGNTIYF
DNA: TGTGCCAGCAGCCCAGGGCCTGGAAACACCATATATTTT

size: NA
J: TRBJ2-5
D: NA
length: 10
V: TRBV6-1
CDR3: CASSDGTQYF
DNA: TGTGCCAGCAGTGACGGGACCCAGTACTTC